These T cell receptor beta chains were read from a single sample in a study of T cell responses to AZD1222 COVID-19 vaccine. Sequencing used immunoSEQ multiplex PCR; TCRdb keeps in-frame clones, though not all of them. There are about 120,000 clones in the sample; about 90% occur only once, and about 2.5% lies in the top ten. Material: peripheral blood, obtained 28 days after the second AZD1222 dose. These receptors all stem from an adult who received the AZD1222 COVID-19 vaccine. The CDR3 runs from the conserved cysteine through the conserved F or W. The order of the fields is J gene, V gene, CDR3 protein.

J: TRBJ1-2
V: TRBV10-1
CDR3: CASSDRGEGYTF

J: TRBJ1-5
V: TRBV19
CDR3: CASTQRREGQPQHF

J: TRBJ1-6
V: TRBV2
CDR3: CASMGTENSPLHF

J: TRBJ2-2
V: TRBV9
CDR3: CASSVAPGGNTGELFF

J: TRBJ2-2
V: TRBV7-3
CDR3: CASSLTRGADTGELFF

J: TRBJ1-6
V: TRBV5-1
CDR3: CASSLVQGTAPLHF

J: TRBJ2-7
V: TRBV10-3
CDR3: CAITEGETHEQYF

J: TRBJ2-1
V: TRBV29-1
CDR3: CSVEWGQGNEQFF

J: TRBJ2-7
V: TRBV29-1
CDR3: CSVEEGGDWEQYF

J: TRBJ2-2
V: TRBV6-5
CDR3: CASSKQGANTGELFF

J: TRBJ1-1
V: TRBV27
CDR3: CASKGGLRNTEAFF

J: TRBJ1-2
V: TRBV7-9
CDR3: CASSTPGQGGLRYGYTF

J: TRBJ1-2
V: TRBV6-2/TRBV6-3
CDR3: CASSYATGGKYGYTF

J: TRBJ1-1
V: TRBV15
CDR3: CATSRAGFEAFF

J: TRBJ1-2
V: TRBV28
CDR3: CASSLRTSGYTF

J: TRBJ1-5
V: TRBV6-5
CDR3: CASKASPQQPQHF

J: TRBJ1-1
V: TRBV9
CDR3: CASSQAPDTSTEAFF

J: TRBJ2-7
V: TRBV29-1
CDR3: CSVRPSGGYEQYF

J: TRBJ1-5
V: TRBV6-2/TRBV6-3
CDR3: CASSRNRADSNQPQHF

J: TRBJ1-1
V: TRBV19
CDR3: CASRPGPGTTEAFF

J: TRBJ1-5
V: TRBV30
CDR3: CAWSGQGWGAQHF

J: TRBJ1-5
V: TRBV7-6
CDR3: CASSYPGPHQPQHF

J: TRBJ2-7
V: TRBV6-1
CDR3: CASSEIRLAEQYF

J: TRBJ2-5
V: TRBV5-1
CDR3: CASSSTGTYLRGTQYF

J: TRBJ2-7
V: TRBV4-2
CDR3: CASSRRVSSYEQYF

J: TRBJ1-2
V: TRBV5-5
CDR3: CASSRTTGDSNYGYTF

J: TRBJ1-3
V: TRBV30
CDR3: CAWSGTNQGHSGNTIYF

J: TRBJ1-3
V: TRBV5-4
CDR3: CASSFGQDRFSGNTIYF

J: TRBJ1-2
V: TRBV5-1
CDR3: CASSLERGGLAYGYTF

J: TRBJ1-6
V: TRBV5-1
CDR3: CASSLVQRDSPLHF

J: TRBJ2-7
V: TRBV6-5
CDR3: CASSYSWGSDFYEQYF

J: TRBJ1-3
V: TRBV27
CDR3: CASSLTPPGQGRGNTIYF

J: TRBJ2-2
V: TRBV6-2/TRBV6-3
CDR3: CASSLGGQTGELFF

J: TRBJ2-1
V: TRBV19
CDR3: CASSIPTGGYNEQFF

J: TRBJ2-7
V: TRBV4-1
CDR3: CASSQGSNSLEQYF

J: TRBJ1-5
V: TRBV6-2/TRBV6-3
CDR3: CASSYSSQPQHF

J: TRBJ1-3
V: TRBV11-2
CDR3: CASSFPRGVGAGNTIYF

J: TRBJ1-5
V: TRBV18
CDR3: CAIPQRDKNQPQHF

J: TRBJ1-6
V: TRBV19
CDR3: CASSSTGSISPLHF

J: TRBJ2-2
V: TRBV7-6
CDR3: CASRSGLAGTNTGELFF

J: TRBJ2-1
V: TRBV7-9
CDR3: CASSRTGTGALSEQFF

J: TRBJ1-1
V: TRBV4-3
CDR3: CASSQDRRVGDMAEAFF

J: TRBJ1-5
V: TRBV20-1
CDR3: CSAPYRGQHF

J: TRBJ1-4
V: TRBV28
CDR3: CASSGTGWELFF

J: TRBJ1-6
V: TRBV18
CDR3: CASSLAPQGRGSPLHF

J: TRBJ1-1
V: TRBV9
CDR3: CASSVGTIGLNTEAFF

J: TRBJ1-1
V: TRBV6-5
CDR3: CASGRHTEAFF

J: TRBJ1-2
V: TRBV7-6
CDR3: CASSPSLTGLAYGYTF

J: TRBJ2-7
V: TRBV6-2/TRBV6-3
CDR3: CASSYRLEGLGYEQYF

J: TRBJ1-5
V: TRBV28
CDR3: CASSLWEGAENQPQHF

J: TRBJ2-3
V: TRBV4-3
CDR3: CASSQEYRTSDADTQYF

J: TRBJ1-3
V: TRBV11-3
CDR3: CASGTGVGNTIYF

J: TRBJ1-4
V: TRBV15
CDR3: CATSRDLGSDEKLFF

J: TRBJ1-6
V: TRBV19
CDR3: CASRPRQGVTSPLHF

J: TRBJ2-1
V: TRBV11-2
CDR3: CASSLAGRRIYNEQFF

J: TRBJ1-6
V: TRBV11-1
CDR3: CASSAFTGTNSPLHF

J: TRBJ1-2
V: TRBV6-6
CDR3: CASSFQGAPGYTF

J: TRBJ1-1
V: TRBV19
CDR3: CASRDSPANTEAFF

J: TRBJ1-1
V: TRBV28
CDR3: CASSDRVAEAFF